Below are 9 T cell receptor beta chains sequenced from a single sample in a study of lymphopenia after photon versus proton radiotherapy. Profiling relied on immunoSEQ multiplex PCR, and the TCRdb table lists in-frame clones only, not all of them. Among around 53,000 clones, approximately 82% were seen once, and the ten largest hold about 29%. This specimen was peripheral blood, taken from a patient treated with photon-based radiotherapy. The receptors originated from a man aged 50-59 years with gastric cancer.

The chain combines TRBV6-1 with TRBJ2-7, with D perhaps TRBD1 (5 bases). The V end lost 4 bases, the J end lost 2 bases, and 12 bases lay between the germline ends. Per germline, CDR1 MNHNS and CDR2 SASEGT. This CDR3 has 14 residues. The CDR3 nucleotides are TGTGCCAGCAGTGCCGCAGGGTATACCTACGAGCAGTACTTC. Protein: CASSAAGYTYEQYF.

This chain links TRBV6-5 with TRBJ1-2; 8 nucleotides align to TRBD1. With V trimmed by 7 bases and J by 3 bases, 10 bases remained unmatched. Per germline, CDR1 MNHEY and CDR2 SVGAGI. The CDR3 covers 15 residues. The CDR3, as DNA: TGTGCCAGCAAGATAGCGACAGGGGATTACTATGGCTACACCTTC. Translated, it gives CASKIATGDYYGYTF.

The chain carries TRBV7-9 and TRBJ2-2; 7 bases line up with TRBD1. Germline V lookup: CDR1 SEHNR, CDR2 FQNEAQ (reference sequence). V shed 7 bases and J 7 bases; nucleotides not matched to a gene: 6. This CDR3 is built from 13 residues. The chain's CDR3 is CASTPQGVGELFF. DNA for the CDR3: TGTGCCAGCACCCCCCAGGGGGTCGGGGAGCTGTTTTTT.

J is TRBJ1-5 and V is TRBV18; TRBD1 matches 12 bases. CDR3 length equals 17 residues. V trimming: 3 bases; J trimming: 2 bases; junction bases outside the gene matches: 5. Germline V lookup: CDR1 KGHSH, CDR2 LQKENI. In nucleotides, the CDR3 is TGTGCCAGCTCACCGGGACAGGGGGCGAAGGGCAATCAGCCCCAGCATTTT. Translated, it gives CASSPGQGAKGNQPQHF.

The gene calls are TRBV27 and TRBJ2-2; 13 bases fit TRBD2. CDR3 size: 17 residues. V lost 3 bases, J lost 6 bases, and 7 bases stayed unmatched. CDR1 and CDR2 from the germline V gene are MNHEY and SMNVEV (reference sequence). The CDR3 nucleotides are TGTGCCAGCAGTTTTTTAGGGACTAGCGGGAAGGCCGGGGAGCTGTTTTTT. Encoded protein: CASSFLGTSGKAGELFF.

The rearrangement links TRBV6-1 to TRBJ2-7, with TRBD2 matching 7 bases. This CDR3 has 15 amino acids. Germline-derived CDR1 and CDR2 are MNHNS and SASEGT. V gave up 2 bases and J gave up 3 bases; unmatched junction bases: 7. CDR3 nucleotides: TGTGCCAGCAGTGAACCCGGACTAGGAAGCTACGAGCAGTACTTC. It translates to CASSEPGLGSYEQYF.

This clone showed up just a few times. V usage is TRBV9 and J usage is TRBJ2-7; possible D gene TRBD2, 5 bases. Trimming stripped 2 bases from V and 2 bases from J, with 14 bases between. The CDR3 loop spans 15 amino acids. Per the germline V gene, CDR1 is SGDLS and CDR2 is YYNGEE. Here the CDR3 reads CASSVTPSTTYEQYF. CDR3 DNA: TGTGCCAGCAGCGTGACGCCTTCGACTACCTACGAGCAGTACTTC.

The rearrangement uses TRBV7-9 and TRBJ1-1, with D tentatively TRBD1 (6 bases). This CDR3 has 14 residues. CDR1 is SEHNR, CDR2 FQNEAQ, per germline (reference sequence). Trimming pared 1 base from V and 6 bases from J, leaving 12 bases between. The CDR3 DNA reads TGTGCCAGCAGCTTAGGAGCCGGGGGGCCTGAAGCTTTCTTT. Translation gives CASSLGAGGPEAFF.

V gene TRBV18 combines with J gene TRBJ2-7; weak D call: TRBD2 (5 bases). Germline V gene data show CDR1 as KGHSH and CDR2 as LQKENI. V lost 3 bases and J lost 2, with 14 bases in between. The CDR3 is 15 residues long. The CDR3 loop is CASSPPGNYPYEQYF. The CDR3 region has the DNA TGTGCCAGCTCACCTCCGGGAAATTACCCCTACGAGCAGTACTTC.